The following is a TCR beta chain sequence with its context. This specimen belongs to a study of blood T cell repertoires in COVID-19. For the study at large: PBMCs, B-cell-depleted T cells, or T cells were the source of the cDNA or gDNA that made up the material.

Participant age was roughly 18 to 90 years, and participants resided in roughly 24 US areas. Only in-frame clones appear in the TCRdb table, and some are missing; sequencing was by immunoSEQ multiplex PCR. The sample shows a few hundred thousand clones, 84% of them seen only once. V dropped 4 bases and J dropped 5 bases, with 18 bases sitting between them. Germline-derived CDR1 and CDR2 are MGHRA and YSYEKL. CDR3 size: 16 residues. The sequencing sample was made of PBMCs or T cells enriched from blood (not recorded which). The TCR originated in a woman in her forties who had recovered from COVID-19. The V call is TRBV4-1, the J call TRBJ1-3; maybe TRBD1 (5 bases). The CDR3 DNA reads TGCGCCAGCAGCCCGGGTCCGGGGGTGAGAAGAAACACCATATATTTT. Amino acid sequence: CASSPGPGVRRNTIYF.